The 26 T cell receptor beta chains listed next were all sequenced from one sample in a study of early stage breast cancer tumors. Generated by immunoSEQ multiplex PCR, the TCRdb table keeps only in-frame clones and is missing some. This sample has some 21,000 clones, with more than 75% found just once. Sequenced: blood. These receptors were obtained from a person aged 55 to 75 with breast cancer.

The chain is built from TRBV7-2 and TRBJ2-7, with D possibly being TRBD1 (6 bases). V was pared by 6 bases and J by 2 bases, with 17 bases between. CDR1 SGHTA and CDR2 FQGNSA come from the germline V gene. This CDR3 has 15 residues. CDR3: CASSPGRTAAYEQYF. CDR3 sequence (DNA): TGTGCCAGCAGTCCCGGAAGGACAGCCGCCTACGAGCAGTACTTC.

This rearrangement joins TRBV11-3 to TRBJ2-5, with TRBD2 matching over 12 bases. V lost 6 bases and J lost 9; bases outside the gene matches: 11. From germline, CDR1 is SGHNT and CDR2 YENEEA. The CDR3 runs to 15 residues. For the CDR3, the DNA is TGTGCCAGCAGTCGAAGCGGACTAGCGGGAAGGGCCCAGTACTTC. It yields the protein CASSRSGLAGRAQYF.

V usage is TRBV6-6 and J usage is TRBJ2-7, with TRBD2 identical over 7 bases. This CDR3 has 15 residues. The trim removed 7 bases at V and 4 bases at J, leaving 13 bases unmatched. Germline CDR1 is MNHNY and CDR2 is SVGAGI (reference sequence). The CDR3 DNA sequence: TGTGCCAGCACCGACCCGCGGGGGACCGCATACGAGCAGTACTTC. Translating gives CASTDPRGTAYEQYF.

The CDR3 spells CASSRPGLQGETQYF. The CDR3 DNA reads as TGTGCCAGCAGCCGACCGGGACTCCAAGGGGAGACCCAGTACTTC. The chain is built from TRBV7-9 and TRBJ2-5, with D perhaps TRBD2 (6 bases). V was shortened by 5 bases and J by 5 bases, with 18 bases between the two germline ends. From germline, CDR1 is SEHNR and CDR2 FQNEAQ (reference sequence). The CDR3 is 15 residues long.

The chain combines TRBV9 with TRBJ2-3; D perhaps matches TRBD1 (6 bases). Trimming took 4 bases from V and 0 from J, leaving 18 bases between them. The CDR3 length is 17 residues. Germline lookup yields CDR1 SGDLS and CDR2 YYNGEE. CDR3 residues: CASSPRPGATSTDTQYF. In DNA form, the CDR3 reads TGTGCCAGCAGCCCTAGACCAGGGGCTACTAGCACAGATACGCAGTATTTT.

The table lists this clone with a few counts. The V gene is TRBV14, the J gene TRBJ2-1, with D perhaps matching TRBD1 or TRBD2 (5 bases each). V was trimmed by 0 bases and J by 12 bases, leaving 18 bases between them. The CDR3 has 15 residues. Per the germline V gene, CDR1 is SGHDN and CDR2 is FVKESK. The CDR3 loop is CASSQDPGTSLPQFF. CDR3 DNA: TGTGCCAGCAGCCAAGATCCAGGGACCTCTCTTCCGCAGTTCTTC.

This chain uses TRBV4-2 with TRBJ1-2; a possible D gene is TRBD1 (5 bases). Germline V gene data show CDR1 as LGHNA and CDR2 as YNFKEQ. V was cut by 0 bases and J by 5 bases, with 10 bases left in between. The length of the CDR3 is 14 residues. Here the CDR3 DNA reads TGTGCCAGCAGCCAAGACTCAGGGTCTTATGGCTACACCTTC. Its translation is CASSQDSGSYGYTF.

By share of the sample, this clone is medium-sized. This sequence joins TRBV7-8 and TRBJ2-5; weak D call: TRBD1 (6 bases). Trimming took 5 bases from V and 5 from J, leaving 21 bases between them. This CDR3 spans 16 amino acids. CDR1 SGHVS and CDR2 FQNEAQ come from the germline V gene. CDR3 DNA sequence: TGTGCCAGCAGCCGGACTCGGACAGCCAGTGTTGAGACCCAGTACTTC. It is translated as CASSRTRTASVETQYF.

This rearrangement joins TRBV5-5 to TRBJ1-1; D possibly corresponds to TRBD1 (5 bases). Germline V gene sequence: CDR1 SGHKS, CDR2 YYEKEE (reference sequence). Trimming removed 0 bases from V and 5 bases from J, with 14 bases in between. The CDR3 has 15 amino acids. CDR3 coding DNA: TGTGCCAGCAGCTTGGAGGACAACATGGGGACTGAAGCTTTCTTT. This gives the protein CASSLEDNMGTEAFF.

The rearrangement joins TRBV5-1 to TRBJ2-5; tentatively, D is TRBD2 (5 bases). The CDR3 is made up of 15 amino acids. Germline V gene sequence: CDR1 SGHRS, CDR2 YFSETQ. The V and J ends lost 0 bases and 5 bases respectively, with 14 bases between them. As DNA, the CDR3 is TGCGCCAGCAGCTTGGGGTCTGGAAGGAGGGAGACCCAGTACTTC. This gives the protein CASSLGSGRRETQYF.

The chain links TRBV10-1 to TRBJ2-1; 7 bases line up with TRBD1. V was clipped by 6 bases and J by 3 bases; unmatched bases: 8. The length of the CDR3 is 15 residues. Per germline, CDR1 WNHNN and CDR2 SYGVQD (reference sequence). The CDR3 reads CASSPGTEVYNEQFF. In DNA form, the CDR3 reads TGCGCCAGCAGCCCCGGGACAGAAGTCTACAATGAGCAGTTCTTC.

This sequence joins TRBV15 and TRBJ2-7; D is uncertain. The germline gives CDR1 LNHNV, CDR2 YYDKDF (reference sequence). V gave up 0 bases and J gave up 4 bases, with 22 bases separating them. The CDR3 runs to 18 residues. The CDR3 DNA is TGTGCCACCAGCAGAGATGGGGTAAACAACATCCCCTTATACGAGCAGTACTTC. Its translation is CATSRDGVNNIPLYEQYF.

This clone was seen only once. The chain carries TRBV2 and TRBJ2-2; TRBD1 might be the D (5 bases). V lost 6 bases and J 5 bases, leaving 19 bases between the germline ends. From germline, CDR1 is SNHLY and CDR2 FYNNEI. The length of the CDR3 is 16 residues. The CDR3 protein is CASRNRAPRGTGELFF. CDR3 DNA: TGTGCCAGCAGAAATCGGGCACCAAGGGGAACCGGGGAGCTGTTTTTT.

J is TRBJ1-2 and V is TRBV6-5, with 7 bases fitting TRBD1. The CDR3 is made up of 12 amino acids. V gave up 7 bases and J gave up 8 bases; unmatched junction bases: 7. Germline-derived CDR1 and CDR2 are MNHEY and SVGAGI. The CDR3 spells CASNLDRVGYTF. Here the CDR3 DNA reads TGTGCCAGCAACTTAGACAGGGTCGGCTACACCTTC.

The chain employs TRBV10-3 and TRBJ2-1, with 7 bases fitting TRBD2. The CDR3 runs 17 residues. Germline-derived CDR1 and CDR2 are ENHRY and SYGVKD. Trimming took 2 bases from V and 1 from J; bases not matched to a gene: 8. CDR3 sequence: CAISEMWSGKSYNEQFF. DNA for the CDR3: TGTGCCATCAGTGAGATGTGGAGCGGGAAATCCTACAATGAGCAGTTCTTC.

The gene calls are TRBV11-2 and TRBJ2-5; tentative D call: TRBD1 (6 bases). Per the germline V gene, CDR1 is SGHAT and CDR2 is FQNNGV. V gave up 8 bases and J gave up 3 bases, with 13 bases separating them. This CDR3 is 13 amino acids long. The DNA of the CDR3 is TGTGCCAGCCGAGGGGGAAGTGAAGAGACCCAGTACTTC. Translated, it gives CASRGGSEETQYF.

This rearrangement joins TRBV7-8 to TRBJ1-5, with 7 bases matching TRBD1. From germline, CDR1 is SGHVS and CDR2 FQNEAQ. The V segment lost 8 bases and the J segment 6 bases; nucleotides outside the gene matches: 10. CDR3 length: 14 amino acids. Here the CDR3 DNA reads TGTGCCAGCCGACGACAGGGAGACGGTCAGCCCCAGCATTTT. Protein sequence: CASRRQGDGQPQHF.

This clone was seen a few times. This chain links TRBV11-3 with TRBJ2-7; D is possibly TRBD1 (5 bases). CDR3 length: 15 residues. V dropped 5 bases and J dropped 3 bases, with 17 bases sitting between them. Germline-derived CDR1 and CDR2 are SGHNT and YENEEA. The CDR3 loop reads CASSPGPQGLYEQYF. The DNA for the CDR3 is TGTGCCAGCAGCCCAGGTCCGCAGGGCCTCTACGAGCAGTACTTC. The entire variable domain, with the rest obtained from reference TRBV11-3 and TRBJ2-7, is as follows: EAGVVQSPRYKIIEKKQPVAFWCNPISGHNTLYWYLQNLGQGPELLIRYENEEAVDDSQLPKDRFSAERLKGVDSTLKIQPAELGDSAVYLCASSPGPQGLYEQYFGPGTRLTVT.

The chain carries TRBV7-9 and TRBJ2-1; possibly TRBD2 for D (6 bases). The CDR3 contains 12 residues. Germline lookup yields CDR1 SEHNR and CDR2 FQNEAQ (reference sequence). The V gene lost 5 bases and the J gene lost 10 bases, with 12 bases spanning the gap. The CDR3 sequence is CASSQGLGEQFF. CDR3 DNA: TGTGCCAGCAGCCAGGGACTGGGCGAGCAGTTCTTC.

V is TRBV7-3 and J is TRBJ1-5, with 10 bases that match TRBD1. Trimming took 6 bases from V and 6 from J; bases not matched to a gene: 8. The CDR3 runs to 15 residues. Germline values: CDR1 SGHTA, CDR2 FQGTGA. Here the CDR3 reads CASRSDRGHCQPQHF. The CDR3 region has the DNA TGTGCCAGCAGATCCGACAGGGGGCATTGTCAGCCCCAGCATTTT.

The J gene is TRBJ2-7, the V gene TRBV10-1; TRBD1 is a possible D gene (6 bases). The V gene's germline CDR1 is WNHNN and CDR2 SYGVQD (reference sequence). Trimming took 6 bases from V and 3 from J, leaving 12 bases between them. The CDR3 spans 13 residues. In DNA form, the CDR3 reads TGCGCCAGCAGCGAACAGGGAATCTACGAGCAGTACTTC. Translating it yields CASSEQGIYEQYF.

This rearrangement joins TRBV5-1 to TRBJ2-7; D is unresolved. The CDR3 is 13 residues long. The germline V gene has CDR1 SGHRS and CDR2 YFSETQ. The V end lost 0 bases, the J end lost 6 bases, and 10 bases lay between the germline ends. In nucleotides, the CDR3 is TGCGCCAGCAGCTTGGGAGCTGCTGGCGAGCAGTACTTC. This encodes CASSLGAAGEQYF.

CDR3 residues: CASSESWNYGYTF. The DNA for the CDR3 is TGTGCCAGCAGTGAATCTTGGAACTATGGCTACACCTTC. The chain carries TRBV25-1 and TRBJ1-2, with D unresolved. In germline, CDR1 is MGHDK, CDR2 SYGVNS. Trimming left V 1 base short and J 2 bases short, with 5 bases between. This CDR3 comprises 13 residues.

V and J are TRBV7-9 and TRBJ2-1, with a possible D match to TRBD2 (5 bases). Germline-derived CDR1 and CDR2 are SEHNR and FQNEAQ (reference sequence). V lost 5 bases and J 0 bases, leaving 14 bases between the germline ends. This CDR3 is 16 amino acids long. CDR3 in DNA: TGTGCCAGCAGCCGCCGGACGGGAAGCTCCTACAATGAGCAGTTCTTC. It yields the protein CASSRRTGSSYNEQFF.

The DNA for the CDR3 is TGTGCCAGCAGCTTAGTCTCGGGGATCTCCTACGAGCAGTACTTC. Translating it yields CASSLVSGISYEQYF. J is TRBJ2-7 and V is TRBV7-6; TRBD2 is a possible D gene (5 bases). The germline V and J ends were trimmed by 1 base and 0 bases, with 10 bases remaining between them. CDR1 and CDR2 from the germline V gene are SGHVS and FNYEAQ. The CDR3 loop spans 15 amino acids.

This chain uses TRBV7-9 with TRBJ2-1; unclear D gene. Germline V gene sequence: CDR1 SEHNR, CDR2 FQNEAQ (reference sequence). V was cut by 3 bases and J by 9 bases, with 6 bases left in between. The CDR3 is 11 residues long. CDR3 sequence reads: CASSLGGEQFF. The CDR3 coding sequence is TGTGCCAGCAGCTTGGGTGGTGAGCAGTTCTTC.